The text below deals with one T cell receptor (beta chain). This clonotype has ten or more counts. Its cognate antigen has yet to be identified. Per-nucleotide qualities are absent, and no much larger clonotype sits a single base away. Relative to germline, V is missing 5 bases and J is missing 0 bases, with 6 bases of the junction outside any gene match. There are 15 amino acids in the CDR3, from cysteine to phenylalanine inclusive. The retained sequence is limited to the CDR3, 45 bases, with the frame set at the first base. cDNA was synthesized by template-switch 5'RACE using a primer with a 10-nucleotide random unique molecular identifier that tagged each TCR transcript. Each sequencing run produced over 200 million TCR-beta sequences covering 15-18 subjects. The RNeasy kit was used to extract total RNA. The KAPA Real-time Library Amplification kit was used to amplify TCR-beta VDJ regions with primers targeting the TCR constant region and the 5'RACE anchor. Sample indexes and Illumina adaptors were added in a first PCR, after which library yield was increased in a second PCR. After Ampure bead purification, the roughly 650 bp TCR product was size-selected on a 2% E-gel SizeSelection system. Library quality was checked on a Bioanalyzer, concentration was measured with Qubit, and libraries were quantified with the Kapa Library Quantification kit before pooling. An Illumina HiSeq 2500 was used to sequence the libraries paired-end at 2 x 150 bp. To increase sequence diversity, about 24-32% phiX was spiked into each library pool. The original pipeline was this. The quality-filtered reads were processed with the UMI-based MiGEC pipeline, whose error correction step removed more than 85% of the raw TCR sequences. VDJ genes were aligned to IMGT germline references, and each clonotype was defined by a unique CDR3 amino acid sequence together with V-J genes. Clonal expansion, Shannon diversity and CDR3 relatedness were evaluated with VDJtools (CalcPairwiseDistances, ClusterSamples), while phylogenetic trees were built in CLCbio workbench. Clones with at least 8 unique UMIs were defined as expanded, with this threshold being based on coefficient-of-variation modelling across technical triplicates. TCRdb's own reprocessing of the public reads used fastp at Q25 and MiXCR and kept productive beta chains. Each CDR3 protein gets just one entry, which takes the most common genes and DNA from the rows behind it. The V and J calls, along with clone size, are taken from TCRdb and not from the paper's own processing. This sample holds 39,000 or so distinct CDR3 sequences; approximately 5% were observed only once. Together, the top ten hold approximately 10% of the sample.

The sample comes from a study of neurological immune-mediated disorders (dated by TCRdb to between 2018 and 2020). About the full investigation: Using UMI-based sequencing, the study compared peripheral blood TCR-beta repertoires from patients with HTLV-I-associated myelopathy (HAM/TSP), patients with multiple sclerosis, and healthy controls. Alongside PBMC samples, the set of about 97 TCR-beta libraries contained longitudinal samples, technical triplicates, and paired CD4+ and CD8+ T-cell subsets that had been sorted. The cohort included some 66 subjects: about 14 with HAM/TSP, roughly 35 with multiple sclerosis, and roughly 20 healthy controls.

Broader findings and caveats from the paper: No identical CDR3 amino acid sequences were found to be shared among expanded clones across subjects, suggesting that TCR-beta repertoires were private in all groups. TCR clonal expansion was greatest in HAM/TSP patients and smallest in MS patients, who ranked below even healthy controls.

The healthy controls were volunteers from blood banks in Maryland, USA. For sorted-subset TCR libraries, about 1 million sorted CD4+ or CD8+ T cells were used. Peripheral blood was subjected to Ficoll-Hypaque density gradient centrifugation to isolate PBMCs, which were then cryopreserved in liquid nitrogen. Paired sorted CD4+ and CD8+ subsets came from healthy controls, HAM/TSP patients and MS patients. The clonotype was recovered from a man between 18 and 29 years old in good health. Specimen: CD4+ T cells from blood. The sequence links TRBV12-3 or TRBV12-4 to TRBJ1-1, and 7 bases in between align with TRBD1. The CDR3 corresponds to CASSPRQGMNTEAFF. DNA sequence: TGTGCCAGCAGTCCCCGACAGGGCATGAACACTGAAGCTTTCTTT.